The 4 T cell receptor beta chains listed next were all sequenced from one sample in a study of Ad26.COV2.S vaccination and SARS-CoV-2 variants. Treatment given: roughly 18 received Ad26.COV2.S at low or high dose, single or two shots; roughly five received placebo; per-sample allocation not given. Specimens were obtained on day 63 following the first vaccine or placebo injection. The repertoire was sequenced with immunoSEQ multiplex PCR; TCRdb's copy has only in-frame clones and lacks some. The sample lists 300,000 to 350,000 clones, less than 90% occurring once. The sequencing here drew on peripheral blood, taken in a trial of Ad26.COV2.S vaccine versus placebo. The receptors come from a person between 18 and 65 years old who received the Ad26.COV2.S COVID-19 vaccine or a placebo.

V and J are TRBV6-5 and TRBJ1-5, with 7 bases lining up with TRBD1. CDR1 and CDR2 from the germline V gene are MNHEY and SVGAGI. The V segment lost 5 bases and the J segment 6 bases; nucleotides outside the gene matches: 7. The CDR3 length is 14 residues. CDR3 in DNA: TGTGCCAGCAGTAAACGACAGGGTGGTCAGCCCCAGCATTTT. Its translation is CASSKRQGGQPQHF.

The chain combines TRBV4-1 with TRBJ1-5; 9 bases are shared with TRBD1. The germline CDR1 and CDR2 sequences are MGHRA and YSYEKL. The CDR3 has 14 amino acids. Unmatched junction bases numbered 3, after V lost 5 bases and J lost 4 bases. The DNA of the CDR3 is TGCGCCAGCAGCTGGGACAGGGCGAATCAGCCCCAGCATTTT. Protein: CASSWDRANQPQHF.

The rearrangement joins TRBV29-1 to TRBJ1-4; D perhaps matches TRBD1 (5 bases). The ends were cut back, 6 bases at V and 9 bases at J, with 11 bases in the middle. Germline lookup yields CDR1 SQVTM and CDR2 ANQGSEA. The CDR3 is 11 amino acids. This CDR3 reads CSVRDPKKLFF. Here the CDR3 DNA reads TGCAGCGTCAGGGATCCGAAAAAACTGTTTTTT.

This clone was counted only a few times. The V gene is TRBV21-1, the J gene TRBJ2-1; whether TRBD1, the table's D call, matches the DNA was not checked. TRBV21-1 is shown as a pseudogene. The CDR3 is made up of 17 amino acids. The chain's CDR3 is CASSIQHPGQGVNEQFF. DNA for the CDR3: TGTGCCAGCAGCATACAACACCCCGGACAGGGGGTGAATGAGCAGTTCTTC.